This T cell receptor (beta chain) appears in the sequencing data of a study of CD8 T cells in ankylosing spondylitis. Study-level points and caveats: Significant enrichment of disease-linked clones was reported in matched ankylosing spondylitis synovial fluid. For ankylosing spondylitis blood, a TCR beta motif of seven to nine highly homologous variants appeared characteristic.

This clonotype was seen repeatedly, ten times or more. Its antigen is not identified. Quantitative 5'-RACE with molecular barcodes was used to make the TCR beta libraries. From the 5' RACE reads, TCRdb called clonotypes with MiXCR, one entry per CDR3 protein. The repertoire includes approximately 45,000 distinct CDR3 sequences, about 4% of them detected once, and under 4.5% sits in the top ten. V lost 0 bases and J lost 6; bases outside the gene matches: 10. The CDR3 is 17 amino acids. From germline, CDR1 is SGDLS and CDR2 YYNGEE. The clonotype was recovered from a female donor with ankylosing spondylitis or in good health (not recorded which). The specimen was blood, either unsorted or a sorted T cell fraction (not recorded which). This chain uses TRBV9 with TRBJ2-3, with 10 positions matching TRBD2. The CDR3: CASSVAASGGLGDTQYF. CDR3 DNA: TGTGCCAGCAGCGTAGCGGCTAGCGGGGGCCTGGGGGATACGCAGTATTTT. Based on the CDR3 plus reference TRBV9 and TRBJ2-3, the full variable domain is DSGVTQTPKHLITATGQRVTLRCSPRSGDLSVYWYQQSLDQGLQFLIQYYNGEERAKGNILERFSAQQFPDLHSELNLSSLELGDSALYFCASSVAASGGLGDTQYFGPGTRLTVL.